This TCR beta chain was obtained from a study of shared clonotypes between healthy human individuals. As originally analysed: ImmunoSEQ only sent back junction sequences with no quality scores, so filtering was done differently. Assay used: immunoSEQ multiplex PCR; TCRdb lists only in-frame clones, some missing. The V and J calls and clone size were taken over from that table, and D and trimming were inferred from the DNA. The table records approximately 720,000 clones, roughly 70% of them present only once. The CDR3 loop spans 16 amino acids. The germline CDR1 and CDR2 sequences are MGHRA and YSYEKL. Germline trimming cut 1 base from V and 3 bases from J; bases unmatched to any gene: 7. It was into CD45RA+ naive and CD45RA-negative memory subsets that the CD4+ cells were split. Study findings and constraints: Sampling included only blood; tissue repertoires likely differ.

This clone came up once. Antigen: not known. The sequencing input was memory CD4+ T cells sorted from blood. Specified subset: CD45RA-negative fraction. The genes are TRBV4-1 and TRBJ1-1, with 8 bases aligning to TRBD1. This receptor was identified in a woman in her 30s in good health. Here the CDR3 DNA reads TGCGCCAGCAGCCAAGTGAGGGACAGGAGATACACTGAAGCTTTCTTT. As protein: CASSQVRDRRYTEAFF.